This TCR beta chain was profiled in a study of cytomegalovirus exposure and HLA in healthy donors. Study-wide results and limits: First-cohort TCR clusters tended to co-occur in the 130 or so validation repertoires, a later analysis found. The investigators catalogued some 160 TCR beta chains as cytomegalovirus-associated. A few chains tied to CMV proved CMV antigen-specific in vitro.

While the first cohort had around 700 subjects, the donors belonged to the separate validation cohort of roughly 130 subjects. Method: immunoSEQ multiplex PCR; TCRdb's copy keeps in-frame clones and lacks some. The table lists 85,000 to 130,000 clones, around 90% of them singletons, with around 1.7% in the top ten. Germline lookup yields CDR1 SGHAT and CDR2 FQNNGV. The CDR3 runs to 13 residues. The ends were cut back, 6 bases at V and 4 bases at J, with 13 bases in the middle. About this clone: Its antigen remains unknown.

This TCR was sampled from a woman younger than 30 in good health and CMV-seropositive. Specimen: PBMCs. The rearrangement links TRBV11-2 to TRBJ2-7, with D tentatively TRBD2 (5 bases). The CDR3 sequence is CASSRSALYEQYF. The CDR3 nucleotides read TGTGCCAGCAGTCGTAGCGCCCTATACGAGCAGTACTTC.